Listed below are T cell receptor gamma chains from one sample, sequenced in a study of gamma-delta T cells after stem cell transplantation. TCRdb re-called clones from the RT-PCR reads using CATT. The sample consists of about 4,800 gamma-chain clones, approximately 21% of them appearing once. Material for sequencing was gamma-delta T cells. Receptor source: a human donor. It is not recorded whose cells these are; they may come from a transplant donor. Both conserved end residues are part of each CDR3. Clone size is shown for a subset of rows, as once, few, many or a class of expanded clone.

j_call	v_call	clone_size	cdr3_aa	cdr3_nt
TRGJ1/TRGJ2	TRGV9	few	CALCSLYYYKKLF	TGTGCCTTGTGCTCTCTCTATTATTATAAGAAACTCTTT
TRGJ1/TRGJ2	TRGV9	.	CALWESPFYYKKLF	TGTGCCTTGTGGGAGAGCCCTTTTTATTATAAGAAACTCTTT
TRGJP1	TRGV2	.	CATWGWFKIF	TGCGCCACCTGGGGTTGGTTCAAGATATTT
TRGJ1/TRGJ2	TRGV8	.	CATWDSLYSAHKKLF	TGTGCCACCTGGGACAGTCTTTACTCGGCCCATAAGAAACTCTTT
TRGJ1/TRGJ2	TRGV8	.	CATWDRPGNYYKKLF	TGTGCCACCTGGGATAGGCCTGGGAATTATTATAAGAAACTCTTT
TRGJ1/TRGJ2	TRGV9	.	CALWESRGVGFYYKKLF	TGTGCCTTGTGGGAGTCCCGCGGGGTGGGGTTCTATTATAAGAAACTCTTT
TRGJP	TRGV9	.	CALWEVQQELGKKIKVF	TGTGCCTTGTGGGAGGTGCAGCAAGAGTTGGGCAAAAAAATCAAGGTATTT
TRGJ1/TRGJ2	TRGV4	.	CATWEVYYKKLF	TGTGCCACCTGGGAAGTTTATTATAAGAAACTCTTT
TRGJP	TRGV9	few	CALWEVKLGKKIKVF	TGTGCCTTGTGGGAGGTCAAGTTGGGCAAAAAAATCAAGGTATTT
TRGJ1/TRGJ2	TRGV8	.	CATCVYYKKLF	TGTGCCACCTGCGTGTATTATAAGAAACTCTTT
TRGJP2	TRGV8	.	CAVYSSDWIKTF	TGTGCCGTCTATAGTAGTGATTGGATCAAGACGTTT
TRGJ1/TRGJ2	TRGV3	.	CATWDRDYYKRLF	TGTGCCACCTGGGACCGAGATTATTATAAGAGACTCTTT
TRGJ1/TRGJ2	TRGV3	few	CATWDSEYKKLF	TGTGCCACCTGGGACAGTGAATATAAGAAACTCTTT
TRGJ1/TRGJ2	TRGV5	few	CATWDRQSPRTAKRGNYKKLF	TGTGCCACCTGGGACAGGCAATCCCCCCGGACGGCGAAACGAGGTAATTATAAGAAACTCTTT
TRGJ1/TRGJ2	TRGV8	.	CATWDRHYKKLF	TGTGCCACCTGGGATAGGCATTATAAGAAACTCTTT
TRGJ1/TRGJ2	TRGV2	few	CATWDRGFSVQQKLF	TGCGCCACCTGGGACAGAGGTTTTTCGGTTCAGCAGAAACTCTTT
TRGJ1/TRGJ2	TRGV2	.	CATWDGSNYYKKLF	TGTGCCACCTGGGACGGATCGAATTATTATAAGAAACTCTTT
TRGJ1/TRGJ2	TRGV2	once	CATWDGRLAYKKLF	TGTGCCACCTGGGACGGGCGGTTGGCTTATAAGAAACTCTTT
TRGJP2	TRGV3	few	CATWACQGSRSDWIKTF	TGTGCCACCTGGGCCTGCCAAGGGTCGCGTAGTGATTGGATCAAGACGTTT
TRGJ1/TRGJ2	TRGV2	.	CATWDGLYYKKLF	TGTGCCACCTGGGACGGGCTCTATTATAAGAAACTCTTT
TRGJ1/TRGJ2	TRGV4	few	CATWDGHPYSYKKLF	TGTGCCACCTGGGATGGGCACCCTTATAGTTATAAGAAACTCTTT
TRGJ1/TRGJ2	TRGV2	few	CATWDGLNYYKKLF	TGTGCCACCTGGGACGGATTGAATTATTATAAGAAACTCTTT
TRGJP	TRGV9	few	CALWELKQELGKKIKVF	TGTGCCTTGTGGGAGCTCAAGCAAGAGTTGGGCAAAAAAATCAAGGTATTT
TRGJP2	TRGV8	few	CATWDQSSDWIKTF	TGTGCCACCTGGGACCAGAGTAGTGATTGGATCAAGACGTTT
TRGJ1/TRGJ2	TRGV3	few	CATWDRPHYYKKLF	TGTGCCACCTGGGACAGGCCACATTATTATAAGAAACTCTTT
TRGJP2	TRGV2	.	CATWDGSSDWIKTF	TGTGCCACCTGGGACGGCAGTAGTGATTGGATCAAGACGTTT
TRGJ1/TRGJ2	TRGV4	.	CATWDGPPYDYYKKLF	TGTGCCACCTGGGATGGACCCCCTTACGATTATTATAAGAAACTCTTT
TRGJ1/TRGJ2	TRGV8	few	CATWESLYYKKLF	TGTGCCACCTGGGAGTCGCTTTATTATAAGAAACTCTTT
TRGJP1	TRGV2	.	CATWDGLWFKIF	TGTGCCACCTGGGACGGGCTTTGGTTCAAGATATTT
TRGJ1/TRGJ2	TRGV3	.	CATWDRPYKKLF	TGTGCCACCTGGGACAGGCCGTACAAGAAACTCTTT
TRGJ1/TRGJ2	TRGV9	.	CALWEVPRTGKKLF	TGTGCCTTGTGGGAGGTGCCTCGGACGGGTAAGAAACTCTTT
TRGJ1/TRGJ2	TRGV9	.	CALWEPPNYKKLF	TGTGCCTTGTGGGAGCCTCCTAATTATAAGAAACTCTTT
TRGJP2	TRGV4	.	CATWKYSSDWIKTF	TGTGCCACCTGGAAATATAGTAGTGATTGGATCAAGACGTTT